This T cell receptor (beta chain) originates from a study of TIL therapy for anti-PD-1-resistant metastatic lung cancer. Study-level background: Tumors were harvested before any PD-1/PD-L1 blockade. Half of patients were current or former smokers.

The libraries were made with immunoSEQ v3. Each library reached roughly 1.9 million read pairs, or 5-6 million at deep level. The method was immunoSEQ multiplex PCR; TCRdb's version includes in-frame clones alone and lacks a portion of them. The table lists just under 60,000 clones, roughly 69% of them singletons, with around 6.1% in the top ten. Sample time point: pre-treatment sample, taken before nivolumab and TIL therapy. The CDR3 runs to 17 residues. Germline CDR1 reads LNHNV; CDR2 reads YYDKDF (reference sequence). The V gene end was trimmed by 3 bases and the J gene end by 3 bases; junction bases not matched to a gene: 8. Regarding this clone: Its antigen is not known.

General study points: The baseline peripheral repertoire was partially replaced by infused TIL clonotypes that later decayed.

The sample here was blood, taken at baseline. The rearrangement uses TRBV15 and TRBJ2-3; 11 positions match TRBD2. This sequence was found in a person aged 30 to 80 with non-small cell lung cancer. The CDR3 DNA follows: TGTGCCACCAGCAGCCGCTTTAGCGGGGGGGCTACAGATACGCAGTATTTT. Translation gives CATSSRFSGGATDTQYF.